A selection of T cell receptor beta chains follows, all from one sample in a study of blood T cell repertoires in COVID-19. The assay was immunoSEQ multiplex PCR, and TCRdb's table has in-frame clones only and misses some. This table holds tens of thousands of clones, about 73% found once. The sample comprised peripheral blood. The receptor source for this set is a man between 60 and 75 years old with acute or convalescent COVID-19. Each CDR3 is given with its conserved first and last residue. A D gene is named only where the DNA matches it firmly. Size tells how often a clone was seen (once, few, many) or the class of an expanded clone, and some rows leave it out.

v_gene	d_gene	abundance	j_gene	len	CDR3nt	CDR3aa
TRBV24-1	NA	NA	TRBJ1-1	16	TGTGCCACCAGTGATTCAAAAAGGCAGGAGAACACTGAAGCTTTCTTT	CATSDSKRQENTEAFF
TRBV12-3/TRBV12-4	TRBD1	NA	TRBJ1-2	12	TGTGCCAGCAGTCAGGGGGAGAATGGCTACACCTTC	CASSQGENGYTF
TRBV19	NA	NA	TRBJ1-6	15	TGTGCCAGTAGTGTATCTACAGTGACTAATTCACCCCTCCACTTT	CASSVSTVTNSPLHF
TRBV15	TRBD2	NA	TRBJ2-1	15	TGTGCCACCAGCAGAGAGCCTAGCGGTCACGATGAGCAGTTCTTC	CATSREPSGHDEQFF
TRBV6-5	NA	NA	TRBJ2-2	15	TGTGCCAGCAGTCGCGCAGCCTCGCGGACCGGGGAGCTGTTTTTT	CASSRAASRTGELFF
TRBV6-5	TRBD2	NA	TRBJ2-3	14	TGTGCCAGCAGTCTTGGGACTAACTTGGATACGCAGTATTTT	CASSLGTNLDTQYF
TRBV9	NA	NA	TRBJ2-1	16	TGTGCCAGCAGCGTAGAGGGGAGGGGGGTACCCAGTGAGCAGTTCTTC	CASSVEGRGVPSEQFF
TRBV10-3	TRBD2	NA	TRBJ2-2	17	TGTGCCATCAGTGACCGCGGGGGGGCGGCGAACACCGGGGAGCTGTTTTTT	CAISDRGGAANTGELFF
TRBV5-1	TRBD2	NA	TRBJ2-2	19	TGCGCCAGCAGCCCCATGACTAGCGGGAGAGGATTCCACTACGGGGAGCTGTTTTTT	CASSPMTSGRGFHYGELFF
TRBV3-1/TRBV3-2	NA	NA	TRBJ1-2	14	TGTGCCAGCAGCCCTGCGGGGTTAATAAATGGCTACACCTTC	CASSPAGLINGYTF
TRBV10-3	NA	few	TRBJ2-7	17	TGTGCCATCAGCTCCTTTAGCGCGGCAAGGGCAAACTACGAGCAGTACTTC	CAISSFSAARANYEQYF
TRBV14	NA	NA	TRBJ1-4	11	TGTGCCAGCAGCCCCGCGGAAAAACTGTTTTTT	CASSPAEKLFF
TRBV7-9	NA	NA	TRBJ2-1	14	TGTGCCAGCAGCTTAAACAGTTTCTACAATGAGCAGTTCTTC	CASSLNSFYNEQFF
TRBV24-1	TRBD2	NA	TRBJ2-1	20	TGTGCCACCAGTGACATCCCTAGCGGACGAAACACAATTTCCTACAATGAGCAGTTCTTC	CATSDIPSGRNTISYNEQFF
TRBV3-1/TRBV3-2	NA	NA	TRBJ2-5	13	TGTGCCAGCAGCCAAGATCGTCGGGAGACCCAGTACTTC	CASSQDRRETQYF
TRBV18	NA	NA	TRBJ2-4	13	TGTGCCAGTCGAACTATACAGGAGAACATTCAGTACTTC	CASRTIQENIQYF
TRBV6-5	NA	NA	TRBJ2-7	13	TGTGCCAGCAGACCAACCCTAACCTACGAGCAGTACTTC	CASRPTLTYEQYF
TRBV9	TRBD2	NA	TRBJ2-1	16	TGTGCCAGCAGCGTAGGAATATGGGAGGGCTACAATGAGCAGTTCTTC	CASSVGIWEGYNEQFF
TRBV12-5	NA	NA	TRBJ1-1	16	TGTGCTAGTGGTTTGGGCTATGGGGCCATGAACACTGAAGCTTTCTTT	CASGLGYGAMNTEAFF
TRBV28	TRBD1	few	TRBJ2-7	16	TGTGCCAGCACCCGTATGGAAGCCGGGACAGCCTACGAGCAGTACTTC	CASTRMEAGTAYEQYF
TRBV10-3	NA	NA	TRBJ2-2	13	TGTGCCATCAGTTCGGCGGACACCGGGGAGCTGTTTTTT	CAISSADTGELFF
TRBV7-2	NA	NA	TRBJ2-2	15	TGTGCCAGCAGCTTACGTCGCCAGATAACCGGGGAGCTGTTTTTT	CASSLRRQITGELFF
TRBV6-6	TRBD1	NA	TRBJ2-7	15	TGTGCCAGCAGTTCGAACGCAGGGGGTTCCTACGAGCAGTACTTC	CASSSNAGGSYEQYF
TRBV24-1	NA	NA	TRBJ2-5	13	TGTGCCACCAGTGACCCAGGGTTGGAGACCCAGTACTTC	CATSDPGLETQYF
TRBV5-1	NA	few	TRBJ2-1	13	TGCGCCAGCAGTGGGGGGAGGGACAGGGAGCAGTTCTTC	CASSGGRDREQFF